Each of the 16 T cell receptor beta chains below was sequenced from the same sample in a study of T cell repertoires in cytomegalovirus infection (dated by TCRdb to about 2019). The sequencing machine was an Illumina HiSeq 1500. The public reads were reprocessed in TCRdb via fastp at Q25 and MiXCR, keeping in-frame beta chains. Each CDR3 protein appears once, grouped with its most common genes and DNA. A total of approximately 490,000 distinct CDR3 sequences appear in this sample, approximately 11% of them only once. The ten largest account for 10% to 13% of the sample. Sample: PBMCs. All receptors derive from a human donor in good health (CMV status not recorded). Some clones in this sample may be carry-over from other donors' samples.

This clonotype was seen repeatedly, ten times or more. V gene TRBV4-2 combines with J gene TRBJ2-3, with D possibly TRBD2 on 6 matching bases. Germline V gene data show CDR1 as LGHNA and CDR2 as YNFKEQ. CDR3 length: 14 amino acids. Trimming cost V 0 bases and J 14 bases, with 18 bases left between them. Here the CDR3 reads CASSQDFLNAGGYF. The CDR3 DNA sequence: TGTGCCAGCAGCCAAGATTTTTTGAACGCCGGGGGGTATTTT.

The chain combines TRBV20-1 with TRBJ1-1; 7 bases line up with TRBD1. The germline V gene has CDR1 DFQATT and CDR2 SNEGSKA (reference sequence). The CDR3 totals 11 residues. The V and J ends lost 6 bases and 6 bases, in that order; junction bases with no gene match: 4. The CDR3 sequence is CSALGTAEAFF. The CDR3 DNA reads TGCAGTGCCCTAGGGACAGCTGAAGCTTTCTTT.

This clonotype has at least ten counts. CDR3 sequence: CASSTRTVQIGDQPQHF. The CDR3 DNA reads as TGTGCCAGCAGCACGAGGACCGTCCAAATCGGGGATCAGCCCCAGCATTTT. The chain joins TRBV7-8 to TRBJ1-5; D is undetermined. The CDR3 runs to 17 residues. The V and J ends lost 5 bases and 5 bases respectively, with 22 bases between them. From germline, CDR1 is SGHVS and CDR2 FQNEAQ.

This clonotype has a count of ten or more. The chain recombines TRBV7-3 with TRBJ2-5; possibly TRBD1 or TRBD2 for D (5 bases each). CDR1 and CDR2 from the germline V gene are SGHTA and FQGTGA. Trimming pared 2 bases from V and 1 base from J, leaving 11 bases between. The CDR3 covers 15 residues. The CDR3 DNA reads as TGTGCCAGCAGCTTATTTGGGGGTAGCCAAGAGACCCAGTACTTC. Protein sequence: CASSLFGGSQETQYF.

The chain joins TRBV20-1 to TRBJ2-7; 10 bases agree with TRBD1. The CDR3 is made up of 15 amino acids. Germline V CDR1 and CDR2: DFQATT, SNEGSKA (reference sequence). J gave up 1 base and V 1 base, and 4 bases lay outside the gene matches. The CDR3 spells CSARGGTGASYEQYF. The CDR3 nucleotides read TGCAGTGCTAGAGGGGGGACAGGGGCTTCCTACGAGCAGTACTTC.

This clonotype was detected many times. The chain links TRBV7-9 to TRBJ1-2; D might be TRBD1 (5 bases). V lost 5 bases and J lost 6, with 16 bases in between. CDR1 SEHNR and CDR2 FQNEAQ come from the germline V gene (reference sequence). The CDR3 has 14 residues. The CDR3 sequence: CASSHRRGEDGYTF. The CDR3 bases are TGTGCCAGCAGCCACCGACGGGGGGAGGATGGCTACACCTTC.

This clonotype appeared many times. The chain is built from TRBV7-8 and TRBJ2-2; D may be TRBD1 (6 bases). Trimming took off 6 bases at V and 4 bases at J, with 15 bases between the two ends. Per the germline V gene, CDR1 is SGHVS and CDR2 is FQNEAQ. The length of the CDR3 is 15 residues. CDR3: CASRFPETGTGELFF. The CDR3, as DNA: TGTGCCAGCAGATTTCCGGAGACAGGCACCGGGGAGCTGTTTTTT. The full variable domain, rest sourced from reference TRBV7-8 and TRBJ2-2, is GAGVSQSPRYKVAKRGQDVALRCDPISGHVSLFWYQQALGQGPEFLTYFQNEAQLDKSGLPSDRFFAERPEGSVSTLKIQRTQQEDSAVYLCASRFPETGTGELFFGEGSRLTVL.

The chain couples TRBV6-8 to TRBJ2-1; D is ambiguous. The CDR3 extends over 16 amino acids. The germline gives CDR1 MNHGY, CDR2 SAAAGT. Trimming removed 6 bases at V and 0 bases at J, with 15 bases between. The CDR3 protein is CASSQPLASSYNEQFF. The CDR3 coding sequence is TGTGCCAGCAGCCAACCGCTGGCGAGCTCCTACAATGAGCAGTTCTTC.

In its sample, this clonotype was seen many times. V gene TRBV4-2 combines with J gene TRBJ2-1; perhaps D is TRBD1 or TRBD2 (5 bases each). CDR3 length: 16 amino acids. The ends were cut back, 2 bases at V and 5 bases at J, with 16 bases in the middle. The germline V gene has CDR1 LGHNA and CDR2 YNFKEQ. Written as DNA, the CDR3 is TGTGCCAGCAGCCAAATGCCAGGGAGCCCCAACAATGAGCAGTTCTTC. This gives the protein CASSQMPGSPNNEQFF.

This clonotype occurred many times. The V call is TRBV28, the J call TRBJ2-3; 12 nucleotides line up with TRBD2. Losses at the gene ends were 1 base for V and 4 bases for J; bases not matched to a gene: 6. CDR1 is MDHEN, CDR2 SYDVKM, per germline. The CDR3 is 17 amino acids. The CDR3 protein is CASSLLATSGRADTQYF. CDR3 nucleotide sequence: TGTGCCAGCAGTTTATTGGCGACTAGCGGGAGAGCAGATACGCAGTATTTT.

This clonotype appeared many times. The chain couples TRBV7-9 to TRBJ1-2; D uncertain. CDR1 is SEHNR, CDR2 FQNEAQ, per germline (reference sequence). The CDR3 has 15 amino acids. With 2 bases removed from V and 2 bases from J, the gap between germline ends came to 12 bases. The CDR3 protein is CASSLTDGVNYGYTF. The CDR3 DNA reads TGTGCCAGCAGCTTAACGGACGGGGTAAACTATGGCTACACCTTC. Drawing the rest from reference TRBV7-9 and TRBJ1-2, the complete variable domain is DTGVSQNPRHKITKRGQNVTFRCDPISEHNRLYWYRQTLGQGPEFLTYFQNEAQLEKSRLLSDRFSAERPKGSFSTLEIQRTEQGDSAMYLCASSLTDGVNYGYTFGSGTRLTVV.

This clonotype was recorded at least ten times. The chain carries TRBV28 and TRBJ2-7; no definite D call. The CDR3 sequence is 13 residues long. The ends were cut back, 2 bases at V and 6 bases at J, with 11 bases in the middle. CDR1 MDHEN and CDR2 SYDVKM come from the germline V gene. In DNA form, the CDR3 reads TGTGCCAGCAGTTTACTCCCCCCGCGCGAGCAGTACTTC. Translation gives CASSLLPPREQYF.

This clonotype was seen ten or more times. The chain has TRBV7-9 and TRBJ1-2, with 8 bases matching TRBD1. The CDR3 loop spans 15 amino acids. V dropped 10 bases and J dropped 6; count of bases not matched to a gene: 16. Germline lookup yields CDR1 SEHNR and CDR2 FQNEAQ (reference sequence). CDR3 sequence (DNA): TGTGCCACCCAAGATCAGGGGGCTACGAACGATGGCTACACCTTC. Its translation: CATQDQGATNDGYTF.

Many counts were recorded for this clonotype. The V and J genes are TRBV20-1 and TRBJ2-1; D is perhaps TRBD1 or TRBD2 (5 bases each). The V end lost 1 base, the J end lost 4 bases, and 11 bases lay between the germline ends. The CDR3 has 14 residues. The V gene's germline CDR1 is DFQATT and CDR2 SNEGSKA (reference sequence). The CDR3 loop reads CSARGGTSYNEQFF. CDR3 coding DNA: TGCAGTGCTAGAGGTGGGACCTCGTACAATGAGCAGTTCTTC.

This clonotype was found a few times. The J gene is TRBJ2-7, the V gene TRBV10-3, with TRBD2 matching over 12 bases. In germline, CDR1 is ENHRY, CDR2 SYGVKD. There are 17 residues in the CDR3. V dropped 10 bases and J dropped 3; count of bases not matched to a gene: 16. The CDR3 reads CATTPSGGAGSVYEQYF. In DNA, the CDR3 is TGTGCCACGACTCCTAGCGGGGGGGCCGGGTCTGTCTACGAGCAGTACTTC.

This clonotype was detected many times. The chain recombines TRBV11-2 with TRBJ2-1; 16 nucleotides line up with TRBD2. With 7 bases clipped from V and 0 bases from J, the junction kept 9 bases outside the gene matches. The germline CDR1 and CDR2 sequences are SGHAT and FQNNGV. This CDR3 spans 19 amino acids. The CDR3 sequence: CASTLGTSGGASSYNEQFF. The CDR3 DNA reads TGTGCCAGCACCCTAGGGACTAGCGGGGGGGCGAGCTCCTACAATGAGCAGTTCTTC.